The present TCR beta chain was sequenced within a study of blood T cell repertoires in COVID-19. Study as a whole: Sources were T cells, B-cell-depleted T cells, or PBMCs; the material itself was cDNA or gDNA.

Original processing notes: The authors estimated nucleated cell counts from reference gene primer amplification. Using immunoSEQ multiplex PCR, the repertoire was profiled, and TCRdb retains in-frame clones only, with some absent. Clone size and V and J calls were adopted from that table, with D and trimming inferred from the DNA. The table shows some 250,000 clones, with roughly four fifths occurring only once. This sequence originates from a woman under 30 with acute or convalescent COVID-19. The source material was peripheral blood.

The CDR3 loop is CASSETRNPTREQFF. CDR3 bases: TGTGCCAGCAGCGAAACTAGAAACCCGACTCGGGAGCAGTTCTTC. The chain couples TRBV9 to TRBJ2-1, with D possibly being TRBD2 (5 bases). CDR3 size: 15 residues. Germline CDR1 is SGDLS and CDR2 is YYNGEE. The V gene lost 3 bases and the J gene lost 10 bases, with 20 bases spanning the gap.